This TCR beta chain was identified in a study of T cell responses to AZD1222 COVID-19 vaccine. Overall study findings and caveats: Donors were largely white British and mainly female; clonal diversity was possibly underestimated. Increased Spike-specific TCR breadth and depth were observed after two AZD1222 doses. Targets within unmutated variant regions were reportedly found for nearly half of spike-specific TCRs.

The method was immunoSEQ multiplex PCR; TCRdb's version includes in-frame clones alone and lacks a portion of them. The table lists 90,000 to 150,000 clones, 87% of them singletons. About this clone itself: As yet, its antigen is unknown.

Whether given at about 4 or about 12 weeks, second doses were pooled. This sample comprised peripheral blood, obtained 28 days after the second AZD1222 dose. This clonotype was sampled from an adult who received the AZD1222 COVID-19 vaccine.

CDR3 nucleotide sequence: TGTGCCAGCAGCTTGGGACAGGGAATGGAGACCCAGTACTTC. Amino acids: CASSLGQGMETQYF. This chain links TRBV7-9 with TRBJ2-5, with 9 bases fitting TRBD1. From germline, CDR1 is SEHNR and CDR2 FQNEAQ (reference sequence). V was clipped by 3 bases and J by 5 bases; unmatched bases: 4. The CDR3 is 14 residues long.